The sequence of this TCR beta chain was determined in a study of pediatric ulcerative colitis. Study outcomes and limitations: Clonal expansions reduced rectal repertoire diversity in acute severe colitis. Rectal pinch biopsies may have included blood-derived T cells, especially in patients with overt colitis.

One to two pinch biopsies were taken from the rectum during colonoscopy. As concerns this clone: Antigen unknown.

From germline, CDR1 is SNHLY and CDR2 FYNNEI. V gave up 2 bases and J gave up 0 bases, with 11 bases separating them. The CDR3 contains 16 residues. The assay was immunoSEQ multiplex PCR, and TCRdb's table has in-frame clones only and misses some. The table includes around 37,000 clones, over 70% detected once. The sample taken for sequencing was gut tissue. The rearrangement uses TRBV2 and TRBJ1-5; D is possibly TRBD1 (6 bases). This receptor was obtained from a boy aged 10-17 years with severe ulcerative colitis. The CDR3 reads CASSELGGTSNQPQHF. The CDR3 DNA follows: TGTGCCAGCAGTGAACTAGGGGGAACTAGCAATCAGCCCCAGCATTTT.